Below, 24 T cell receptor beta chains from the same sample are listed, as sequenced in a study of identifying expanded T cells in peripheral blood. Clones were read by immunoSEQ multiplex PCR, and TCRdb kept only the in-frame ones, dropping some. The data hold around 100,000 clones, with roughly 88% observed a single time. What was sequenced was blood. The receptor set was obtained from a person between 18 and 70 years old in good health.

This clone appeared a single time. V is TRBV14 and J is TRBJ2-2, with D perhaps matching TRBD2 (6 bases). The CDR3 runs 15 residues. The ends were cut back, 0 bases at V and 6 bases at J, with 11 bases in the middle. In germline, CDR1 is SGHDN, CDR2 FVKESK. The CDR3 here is CASSQDLGGSGELFF. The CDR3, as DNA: TGTGCCAGCAGCCAAGATCTTGGGGGGTCCGGGGAGCTGTTTTTT.

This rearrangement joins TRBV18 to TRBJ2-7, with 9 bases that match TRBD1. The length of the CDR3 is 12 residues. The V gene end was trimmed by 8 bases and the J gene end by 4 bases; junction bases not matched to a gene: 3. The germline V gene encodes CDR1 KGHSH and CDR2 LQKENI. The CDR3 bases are TGTGCCAGCGCGGACAGGGGTTACGAGCAGTACTTC. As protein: CASADRGYEQYF.

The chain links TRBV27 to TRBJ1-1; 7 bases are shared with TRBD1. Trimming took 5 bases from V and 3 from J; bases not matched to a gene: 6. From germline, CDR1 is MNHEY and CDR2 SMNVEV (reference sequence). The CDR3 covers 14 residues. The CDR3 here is CASSHRGPDTEAFF. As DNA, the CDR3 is TGTGCCAGCAGTCATAGGGGGCCGGACACTGAAGCTTTCTTT.

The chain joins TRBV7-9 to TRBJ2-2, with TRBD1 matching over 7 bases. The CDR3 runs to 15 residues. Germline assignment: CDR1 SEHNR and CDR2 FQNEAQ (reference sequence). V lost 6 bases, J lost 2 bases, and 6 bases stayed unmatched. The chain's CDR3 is CASRDRPANTGELFF. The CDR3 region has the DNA TGTGCCAGCAGGGACAGGCCGGCAAACACCGGGGAGCTGTTTTTT.

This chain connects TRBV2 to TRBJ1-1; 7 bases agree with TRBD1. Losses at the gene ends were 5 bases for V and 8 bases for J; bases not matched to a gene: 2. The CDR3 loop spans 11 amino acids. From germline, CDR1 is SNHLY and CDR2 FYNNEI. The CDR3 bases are TGTGCCAGCAGTTTGGACAGGGAAGCTTTCTTT. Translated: CASSLDREAFF.

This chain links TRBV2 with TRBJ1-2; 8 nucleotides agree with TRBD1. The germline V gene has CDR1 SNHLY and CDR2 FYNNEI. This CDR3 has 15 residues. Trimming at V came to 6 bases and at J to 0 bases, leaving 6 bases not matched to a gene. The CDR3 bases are TGTGCCAGCAGCGTGACAGGGGTAGCTAACTATGGCTACACCTTC. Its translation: CASSVTGVANYGYTF.

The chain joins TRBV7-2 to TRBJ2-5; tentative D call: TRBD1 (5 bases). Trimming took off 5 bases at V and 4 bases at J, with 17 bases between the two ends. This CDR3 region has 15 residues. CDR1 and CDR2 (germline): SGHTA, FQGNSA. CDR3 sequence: CASSPQAGSGETQYF. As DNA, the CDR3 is TGTGCCAGCAGCCCCCAAGCAGGGTCAGGAGAGACCCAGTACTTC.

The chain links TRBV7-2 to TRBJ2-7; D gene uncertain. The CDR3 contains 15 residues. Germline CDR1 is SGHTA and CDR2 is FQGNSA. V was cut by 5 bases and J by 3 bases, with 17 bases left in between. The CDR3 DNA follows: TGTGCCAGCAGCCTAGGGCAGCCAATGGTCTACGAGCAGTACTTC. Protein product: CASSLGQPMVYEQYF.

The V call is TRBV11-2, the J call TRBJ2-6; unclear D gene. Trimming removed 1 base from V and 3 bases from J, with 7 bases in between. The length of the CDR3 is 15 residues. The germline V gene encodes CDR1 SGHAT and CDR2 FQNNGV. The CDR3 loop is CASSLGSGGANVLTF. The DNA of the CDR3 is TGTGCCAGCAGCTTAGGCAGTGGTGGGGCCAACGTCCTGACTTTC.

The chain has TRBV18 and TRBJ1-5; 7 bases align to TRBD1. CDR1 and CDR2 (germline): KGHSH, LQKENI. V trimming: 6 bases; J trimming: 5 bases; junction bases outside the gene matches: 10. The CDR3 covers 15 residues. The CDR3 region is CASSPQGGTDQPQHF. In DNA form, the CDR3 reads TGTGCCAGCTCCCCTCAGGGGGGAACAGATCAGCCCCAGCATTTT.

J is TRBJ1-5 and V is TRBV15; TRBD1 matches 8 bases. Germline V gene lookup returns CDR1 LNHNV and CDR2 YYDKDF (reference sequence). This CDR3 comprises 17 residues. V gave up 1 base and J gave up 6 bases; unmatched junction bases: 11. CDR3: CATSRGSGTGGGQPQHF. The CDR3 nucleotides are TGTGCCACCAGCAGAGGAAGCGGGACAGGAGGAGGTCAGCCCCAGCATTTT.

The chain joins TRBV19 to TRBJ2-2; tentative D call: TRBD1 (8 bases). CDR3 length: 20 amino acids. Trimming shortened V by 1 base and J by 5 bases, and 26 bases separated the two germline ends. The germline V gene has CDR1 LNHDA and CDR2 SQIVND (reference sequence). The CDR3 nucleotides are TGTGCCAGTAGTATAGCGGGGACAGGACTACCCGGGAGGAGGACCGGGGAGCTGTTTTTT. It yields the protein CASSIAGTGLPGRRTGELFF.

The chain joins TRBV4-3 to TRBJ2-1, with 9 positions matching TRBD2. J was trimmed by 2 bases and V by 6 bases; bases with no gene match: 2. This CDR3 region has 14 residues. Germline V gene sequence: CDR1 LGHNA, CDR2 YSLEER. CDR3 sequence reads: CASRAGGPYNEQFF. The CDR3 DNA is TGCGCCAGCAGAGCGGGAGGTCCCTACAATGAGCAGTTCTTC.

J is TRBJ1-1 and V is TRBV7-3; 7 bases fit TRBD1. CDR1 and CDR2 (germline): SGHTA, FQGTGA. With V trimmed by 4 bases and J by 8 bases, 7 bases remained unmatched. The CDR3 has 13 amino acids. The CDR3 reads CASSYQRQGEAFF. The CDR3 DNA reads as TGTGCCAGCAGCTACCAAAGACAGGGAGAAGCTTTCTTT.

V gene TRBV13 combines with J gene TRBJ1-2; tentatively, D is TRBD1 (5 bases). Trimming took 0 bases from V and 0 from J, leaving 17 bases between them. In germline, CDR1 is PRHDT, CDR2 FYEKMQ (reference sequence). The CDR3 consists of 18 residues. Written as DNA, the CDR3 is TGTGCCAGCAGCTTAGGAGGATCGCCAATGGGGGCTAACTATGGCTACACCTTC. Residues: CASSLGGSPMGANYGYTF.

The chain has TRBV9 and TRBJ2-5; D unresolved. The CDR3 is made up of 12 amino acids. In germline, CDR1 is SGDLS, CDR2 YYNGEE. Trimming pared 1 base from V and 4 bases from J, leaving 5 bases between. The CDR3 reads CASSVNLETQYF. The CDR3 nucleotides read TGTGCCAGCAGCGTAAATCTAGAGACCCAGTACTTC.

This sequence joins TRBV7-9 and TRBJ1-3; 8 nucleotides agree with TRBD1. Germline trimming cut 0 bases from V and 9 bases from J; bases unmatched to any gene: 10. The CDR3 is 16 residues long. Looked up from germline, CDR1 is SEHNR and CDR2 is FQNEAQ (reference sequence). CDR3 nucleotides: TGTGCCAGCAGCTTAGCTGGACAGGGACTTTCCACCACCATATATTTT. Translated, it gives CASSLAGQGLSTTIYF.

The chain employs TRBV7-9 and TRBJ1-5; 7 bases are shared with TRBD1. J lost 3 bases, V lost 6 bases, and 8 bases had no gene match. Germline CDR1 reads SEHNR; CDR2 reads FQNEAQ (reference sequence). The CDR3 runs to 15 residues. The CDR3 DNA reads TGTGCCAGCAGTTTATCCGGGACAGTCAATCAGCCCCAGCATTTT. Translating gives CASSLSGTVNQPQHF.

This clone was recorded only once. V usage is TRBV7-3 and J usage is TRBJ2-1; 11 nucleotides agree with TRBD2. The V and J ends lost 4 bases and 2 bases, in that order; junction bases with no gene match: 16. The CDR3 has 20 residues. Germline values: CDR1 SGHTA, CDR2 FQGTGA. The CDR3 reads CASSSTSGRGVLRPYNEQFF. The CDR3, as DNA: TGTGCCAGCAGCTCCACTAGCGGGAGAGGGGTACTACGCCCCTACAATGAGCAGTTCTTC.

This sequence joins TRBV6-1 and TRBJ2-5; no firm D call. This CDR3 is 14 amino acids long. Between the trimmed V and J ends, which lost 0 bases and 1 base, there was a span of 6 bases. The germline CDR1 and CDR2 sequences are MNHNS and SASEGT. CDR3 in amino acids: CASSEALVQETQYF. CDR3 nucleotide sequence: TGTGCCAGCAGTGAAGCCCTCGTCCAAGAGACCCAGTACTTC.

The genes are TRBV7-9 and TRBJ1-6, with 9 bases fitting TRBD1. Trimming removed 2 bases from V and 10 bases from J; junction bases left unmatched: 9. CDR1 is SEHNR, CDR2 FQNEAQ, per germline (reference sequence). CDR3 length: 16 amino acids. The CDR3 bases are TGTGCCAGCAGCTTATCCTCGGGACAGGGAAGATCACCCCTCCACTTT. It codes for CASSLSSGQGRSPLHF.

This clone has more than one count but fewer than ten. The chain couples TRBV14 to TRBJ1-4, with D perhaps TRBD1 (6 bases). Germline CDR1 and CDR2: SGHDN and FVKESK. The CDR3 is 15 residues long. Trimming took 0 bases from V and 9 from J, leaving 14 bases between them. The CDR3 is CASSQEGGRFKKLFF. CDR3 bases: TGTGCCAGCAGCCAAGAAGGGGGGCGATTTAAAAAACTGTTTTTT.

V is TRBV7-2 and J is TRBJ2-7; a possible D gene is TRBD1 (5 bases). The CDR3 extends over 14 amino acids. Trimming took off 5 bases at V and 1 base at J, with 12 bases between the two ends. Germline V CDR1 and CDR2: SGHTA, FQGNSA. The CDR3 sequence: CASSPQGSSYEQYF. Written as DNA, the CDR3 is TGTGCCAGCAGCCCCCAGGGTTCGTCCTACGAGCAGTACTTC.

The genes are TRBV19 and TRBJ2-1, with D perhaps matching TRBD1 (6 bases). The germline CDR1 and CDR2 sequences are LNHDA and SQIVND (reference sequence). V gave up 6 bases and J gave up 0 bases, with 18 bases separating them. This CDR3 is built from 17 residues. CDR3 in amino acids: CASSPTDRFSSYNEQFF. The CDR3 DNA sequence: TGTGCCAGTAGCCCAACTGACAGGTTCAGCTCCTACAATGAGCAGTTCTTC.